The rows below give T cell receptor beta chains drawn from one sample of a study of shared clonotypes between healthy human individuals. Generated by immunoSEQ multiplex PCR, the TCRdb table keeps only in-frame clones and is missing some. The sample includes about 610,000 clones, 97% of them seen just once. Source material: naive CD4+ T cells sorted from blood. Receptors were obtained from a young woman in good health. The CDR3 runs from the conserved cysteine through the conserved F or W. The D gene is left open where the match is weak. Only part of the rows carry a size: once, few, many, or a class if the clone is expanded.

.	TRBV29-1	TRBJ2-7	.	CSAGTSSYEQYF	TGCAGCGCAGGGACGAGCTCCTACGAGCAGTACTTC
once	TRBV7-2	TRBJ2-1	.	CAGSRTPYNEQFF	TGTGCCGGCAGTCGAACCCCCTACAATGAGCAGTTCTTC
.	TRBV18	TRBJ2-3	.	CASSPSESTDTQYF	TGTGCCAGCTCACCAAGCGAATCGACGGATACGCAGTATTTT
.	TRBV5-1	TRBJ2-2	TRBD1	CASRRDRGSTGELFF	TGCGCCAGCAGGCGGGACAGGGGGAGTACCGGGGAGCTGTTTTTT
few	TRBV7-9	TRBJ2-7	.	CASSALGPYEQYF	TGTGCCAGCAGCGCTTTGGGCCCCTACGAGCAGTACTTC
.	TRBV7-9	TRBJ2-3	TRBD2	CASSELADPSTDTQYF	TGTGCCAGCAGCGAGCTAGCGGACCCTAGCACAGATACGCAGTATTTT
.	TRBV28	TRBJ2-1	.	CASSSPLRVAGSNEQFF	TGTGCCAGCAGTTCCCCCCTAAGGGTGGCGGGAAGCAATGAGCAGTTCTTC
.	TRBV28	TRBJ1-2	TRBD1	CASTLRTGEGYTF	TGTGCCAGCACTCTCCGGACAGGGGAAGGCTACACCTTC
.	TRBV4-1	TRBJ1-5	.	CASSQAGGGRVNQPQHF	TGCGCCAGCAGCCAAGCCGGGGGGGGTAGGGTAAATCAGCCCCAGCATTTT
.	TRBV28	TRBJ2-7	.	CASMLGGKDEQYF	TGTGCCAGTATGCTAGGAGGAAAGGACGAGCAGTACTTC